These 16 T cell receptor beta chains originate from one sample sequenced in a study of beta chain features in type 1 diabetes. Their target antigens are unknown. Study results and caveats: Shortening of TCRB CDR3s, moderate but significant, appeared in all four CD4+ subsets of Type 1 diabetes patients.

The study reverse transcribed the entire isolated RNA, so it sequenced expressed TCRB transcripts. TCRdb keeps only in-frame clones here, not all; method: immunoSEQ multiplex PCR. This table holds about 250,000 clones, 9.5% to 13% found once. The sample consisted of naive CD4+ T cells from blood. The receptors shown here come from a man younger than 45 with type 1 diabetes.

The chain is built from TRBV9 and TRBJ2-3, with 9 nucleotides matching TRBD1. CDR1 is SGDLS, CDR2 YYNGEE, per germline. With V trimmed by 2 bases and J by 4 bases, 5 bases remained unmatched. The CDR3 is made up of 15 amino acids. CDR3 nucleotides: TGTGCCAGCAGCGTTGACAGGGGGGTATCAGATACGCAGTATTTT. Its protein is CASSVDRGVSDTQYF. Full variable domain (rest looked up from reference TRBV9 and TRBJ2-3): DSGVTQTPKHLITATGQRVTLRCSPRSGDLSVYWYQQSLDQGLQFLIQYYNGEERAKGNILERFSAQQFPDLHSELNLSSLELGDSALYFCASSVDRGVSDTQYFGPGTRLTVL.

This clone has only a few counts. The rearrangement joins TRBV2 to TRBJ2-5; TRBD1 matches 8 bases. CDR3 length: 13 residues. Germline CDR1 is SNHLY and CDR2 is FYNNEI. The CDR3: CGSLGQGEETQYF. The DNA for the CDR3 is TGTGGGTCCCTCGGACAGGGTGAGGAGACCCAGTACTTC.

This clone has just a few counts. The chain links TRBV30 to TRBJ1-5; perhaps TRBD1 as D (5 bases). Trimming stripped 0 bases from V and 7 bases from J, with 13 bases between. CDR3 length: 14 amino acids. The germline gives CDR1 GTSNPN, CDR2 SVGIG (reference sequence). The DNA of the CDR3 is TGTGCCTGGAGTGTAGGAGGGGCAGGCCAGCCCCAGCATTTT. This translates into CAWSVGGAGQPQHF.

The sample holds a few counts of this clone. This rearrangement joins TRBV7-9 to TRBJ1-4, with no clear D. V was clipped by 6 bases and J by 7 bases, with 6 bases between them. The germline V gene has CDR1 SEHNR and CDR2 FQNEAQ (reference sequence). The CDR3 totals 11 residues. CDR3 nucleotides: TGTGCCAGCAGTCCTTCTGAAAAACTGTTTTTT. This sequence encodes CASSPSEKLFF.

This clone was seen a handful of times. J is TRBJ2-1 and V is TRBV19, with D tentatively TRBD2 (7 bases). CDR3 length: 15 amino acids. Germline V lookup: CDR1 LNHDA, CDR2 SQIVND (reference sequence). Trimming took off 7 bases at V and 4 bases at J, with 17 bases between the two ends. The CDR3 spells CASTPRAGAYNEQFF. The DNA of the CDR3 is TGTGCCAGTACTCCCAGGGCGGGGGCGTACAATGAGCAGTTCTTC.

This clone was counted a few times. The rearrangement joins TRBV11-1 to TRBJ2-5, with unresolved D. CDR1 is SGHAT and CDR2 is FQDESV in the germline V gene (reference sequence). The CDR3 totals 12 residues. V lost 3 bases and J lost 5, with 7 bases in between. CDR3 in DNA: TGTGCCAGCAGCTTGGTCGGGGAGACCCAGTACTTC. Translating gives CASSLVGETQYF.

This clone came up a few times. V and J are TRBV2 and TRBJ1-5, with a tentative D call TRBD1 (6 bases). Trimming took 5 bases from V and 3 from J, leaving 14 bases between them. Germline values: CDR1 SNHLY, CDR2 FYNNEI. This CDR3 comprises 15 residues. The CDR3 DNA reads as TGTGCCAGCAGTCTACTGACAGGCACCAATCAGCCCCAGCATTTT. Translated: CASSLLTGTNQPQHF.

This chain links TRBV15 with TRBJ2-2; TRBD1 might be the D (6 bases). The CDR3 spans 15 residues. CDR1 and CDR2 (germline): LNHNV, YYDKDF (reference sequence). Trimming removed 0 bases from V and 7 bases from J, with 12 bases in between. CDR3 sequence reads: CATSRDREGVGELFF. CDR3 coding DNA: TGTGCCACCAGCAGAGATCGTGAGGGGGTCGGGGAGCTGTTTTTT.

V gene TRBV5-1 combines with J gene TRBJ2-7; D unresolved. The CDR3 covers 13 residues. V shed 0 bases and J shed 6 bases, with 10 bases lying between them. Germline CDR1 SGHRS, CDR2 YFSETQ. The CDR3 nucleotides read TGCGCCAGCAGCTTGGGAGTATCCGGCGAGCAGTACTTC. Residues: CASSLGVSGEQYF.

This clone has a handful of counts. The chain uses TRBV9 and TRBJ2-1, with unresolved D. Germline V gene data show CDR1 as SGDLS and CDR2 as YYNGEE. The CDR3 loop spans 14 amino acids. V was pared by 1 base and J by 5 bases, with 10 bases between. As DNA, the CDR3 is TGTGCCAGCAGCGTAAGTGAGGCTAACAATGAGCAGTTCTTC. Encoded protein: CASSVSEANNEQFF. The whole variable domain, remainder taken from reference TRBV9 and TRBJ2-1, is DSGVTQTPKHLITATGQRVTLRCSPRSGDLSVYWYQQSLDQGLQFLIQYYNGEERAKGNILERFSAQQFPDLHSELNLSSLELGDSALYFCASSVSEANNEQFFGPGTRLTVL.

V gene TRBV5-6 combines with J gene TRBJ1-1, with D unclear. The V end was cut by 4 bases, the J end by 6 bases, with 19 bases between. The CDR3 is 15 residues long. Germline CDR1 is SGHDT and CDR2 is YYEEEE. The CDR3: CASSLARSTTSEAFF. CDR3 sequence (DNA): TGTGCCAGCAGCCTAGCCCGGTCAACCACTTCTGAAGCTTTCTTT.

V and J are TRBV2 and TRBJ2-7; D possibly corresponds to TRBD1 (5 bases). The CDR3 consists of 14 residues. In germline, CDR1 is SNHLY, CDR2 FYNNEI. Trimming took 7 bases from V and 0 from J, leaving 13 bases between them. The CDR3 DNA sequence: TGTGCCAGCACCAAGGACACGAGCTCCTACGAGCAGTACTTC. Protein product: CASTKDTSSYEQYF.

The chain recombines TRBV28 with TRBJ1-6, with D unclear. The germline V gene encodes CDR1 MDHEN and CDR2 SYDVKM. The CDR3 contains 12 residues. The V end was cut by 8 bases, the J end by 7 bases, with 9 bases between. The CDR3 DNA is TGTGCCAGCGGAGGGCAGAATTCACCCCTCCACTTT. Translation gives CASGGQNSPLHF.

V usage is TRBV9 and J usage is TRBJ2-3, with D maybe TRBD1 (5 bases). Germline loops: CDR1 SGDLS, CDR2 YYNGEE. Trimming took off 0 bases at V and 0 bases at J, with 11 bases between the two ends. The CDR3 has 16 amino acids. For the CDR3, the DNA is TGTGCCAGCAGCGTAGAGAAGGGGCCTAGCACAGATACGCAGTATTTT. It yields the protein CASSVEKGPSTDTQYF.

The V gene is TRBV5-4, the J gene TRBJ2-1; 7 nucleotides align to TRBD1. There are 14 residues in the CDR3. The V gene end was trimmed by 4 bases and the J gene end by 7 bases; junction bases not matched to a gene: 8. Germline V gene data show CDR1 as SGHNT and CDR2 as YYREEE (reference sequence). CDR3 region: CASSTRRDSNEQFF. The CDR3 nucleotides read TGTGCCAGCAGCACCCGCCGGGACAGTAATGAGCAGTTCTTC.

The rearrangement uses TRBV12-5 and TRBJ2-5, with 10 bases aligning to TRBD2. The CDR3 sequence is 13 residues long. Germline lookup yields CDR1 LGHNT and CDR2 FRNRAP. The junction had 4 bases not matched to a gene; V was cut back by 7 bases and J by 5 bases. Here the CDR3 reads CASALAGAETQYF. The CDR3 DNA follows: TGTGCTAGTGCCCTAGCGGGGGCGGAGACCCAGTACTTC.